Presented here are 27 T cell receptor beta chains from one specimen sequenced in a study of OX40 agonist ivuxolimab in advanced cancers. Profiling relied on immunoSEQ multiplex PCR, and the TCRdb table lists in-frame clones only, not all of them. Of approximately 50,000 clones detected, 85% to 95% appear once; the ten largest clones hold 9.5% to 11%. Specimen: CD4+ or CD8+ T cells sorted from blood, collected in a trial of the OX40 agonist ivuxolimab. These receptors were obtained from an adult with an advanced solid tumor such as melanoma, head and neck, liver or kidney cancer.

V is TRBV7-9 and J is TRBJ2-6; D not certain. V was pared by 8 bases and J by 2 bases, with 10 bases between. From germline, CDR1 is SEHNR and CDR2 FQNEAQ (reference sequence). The CDR3 contains 14 residues. In nucleotides, the CDR3 is TGTGCCAGCCCCTCCTTGCCTGGGGCCAACGTCCTGACTTTC. Translation gives CASPSLPGANVLTF. The full variable domain, its missing parts supplied by reference TRBV7-9 and TRBJ2-6, is DTGVSQNPRHKITKRGQNVTFRCDPISEHNRLYWYRQTLGQGPEFLTYFQNEAQLEKSRLLSDRFSAERPKGSFSTLEIQRTEQGDSAMYLCASPSLPGANVLTFGAGSRLTVL.

V and J are TRBV5-6 and TRBJ2-3; D is unclear. Trimming stripped 7 bases from V and 6 bases from J, with 24 bases between. Germline CDR1 is SGHDT and CDR2 is YYEEEE. This CDR3 spans 16 amino acids. CDR3 sequence (DNA): TGTGCCAGCCTACCACCGGGTTCTATTCGTATGGATACGCAGTATTTT. Its protein product is CASLPPGSIRMDTQYF.

The V and J genes are TRBV27 and TRBJ2-7, with unresolved D. Germline V gives CDR1 MNHEY, CDR2 SMNVEV (reference sequence). The CDR3 has 13 residues. V shed 3 bases and J shed 1 base, with 7 bases lying between them. The CDR3: CASSFGHSYEQYF. The CDR3 nucleotides read TGTGCCAGCAGTTTTGGCCATTCCTACGAGCAGTACTTC.

On this clone itself: The limits of the CDR3 on the DNA are not certain, so only TCRdb's listed CDR3 is given. This rearrangement joins TRBV7-2 to TRBJ2-7; TRBD1, the D gene given by the table, was not confirmed from the DNA. A total of 16 residues make up the CDR3, ends included. CDR1 and CDR2 (germline): SGHTA, FQGNSA. CDR3 sequence reads: CASSLFLSTGSLEQYF.

This sequence joins TRBV28 and TRBJ2-3; 7 nucleotides agree with TRBD1. CDR3 length: 18 amino acids. Germline V gene sequence: CDR1 MDHEN, CDR2 SYDVKM. The ends lost 4 bases at V and 0 bases at J; junction bases unmatched: 13. The CDR3 is CASSSTLPGTASTDTQYF. CDR3 DNA: TGTGCCAGCAGTTCGACCCTTCCTGGGACAGCTAGCACAGATACGCAGTATTTT. The full variable domain, completed using reference TRBV28 and TRBJ2-3, is DVKVTQSSRYLVKRTGEKVFLECVQDMDHENMFWYRQDPGLGLRLIYFSYDVKMKEKGDIPEGYSVSREKKERFSLILESASTNQTSMYLCASSSTLPGTASTDTQYFGPGTRLTVL.

Turning to this clone: Within the sample, other DNA sequences also encode this same CDR3. V and J are TRBV13 and TRBJ1-1; D remains unclear. The V gene lost 9 bases and the J gene lost 6 bases, with 26 bases spanning the gap. CDR3 length: 16 amino acids. Germline V gene lookup returns CDR1 PRHDT and CDR2 FYEKMQ (reference sequence). CDR3 region: CASSHGIPVPGAEAFF. CDR3 bases: TGTGCCAGTAGCCATGGAATCCCCGTTCCAGGTGCTGAAGCTTTCTTT.

This rearrangement joins TRBV6-1 to TRBJ2-5, with D perhaps TRBD2 (6 bases). The CDR3 covers 17 residues. The germline V gene has CDR1 MNHNS and CDR2 SASEGT. The V end lost 4 bases, the J end lost 2 bases, and 20 bases lay between the germline ends. Here the CDR3 DNA reads TGTGCCAGCAGTGGGTATGGGGCTAGCGAGAATCAAGAGACCCAGTACTTC. Translated: CASSGYGASENQETQYF.

The chain has TRBV5-6 and TRBJ2-2; 8 bases match TRBD1. CDR1 and CDR2 (germline): SGHDT, YYEEEE. This CDR3 comprises 14 residues. The V gene end was trimmed by 3 bases and the J gene end by 3 bases; junction bases not matched to a gene: 1. In DNA, the CDR3 is TGTGCCAGCAGCTGGACAGGGTACACCGGGGAGCTGTTTTTT. It is translated as CASSWTGYTGELFF.

This clone came up once. The chain has TRBV14 and TRBJ2-7; 9 nucleotides align to TRBD1. Trimming took 4 bases from V and 5 from J; bases not matched to a gene: 6. This CDR3 region has 14 residues. Germline CDR1 and CDR2: SGHDN and FVKESK. The CDR3 here is CASSPHRGPNEQYF. For the CDR3, the DNA is TGTGCCAGCAGCCCACACAGGGGGCCCAACGAGCAGTACTTC.

This chain uses TRBV5-1 with TRBJ2-7; TRBD2 matches at 8 bases. The J segment lost 6 bases and the V segment lost 4 bases, leaving 12 bases of the junction unmatched. The CDR3 length is 15 residues. From germline, CDR1 is SGHRS and CDR2 YFSETQ. The CDR3 nucleotides read TGCGCCAGCAGCCCGGGGGGGCGGGAGGCACGCGAGCAGTACTTC. Translation: CASSPGGREAREQYF.

In DNA form, the CDR3 reads TGTGCCAGCAGCGTAGGCAGGGTCGGAAACACCATATATTTT. Residues: CASSVGRVGNTIYF. The chain recombines TRBV9 with TRBJ1-3, with D perhaps matching TRBD1 (5 bases). CDR3 size: 14 residues. Germline assignment: CDR1 SGDLS and CDR2 YYNGEE. The V end lost 0 bases, the J end lost 4 bases, and 8 bases lay between the germline ends. The whole variable domain, filled in from reference TRBV9 and TRBJ1-3, reads DSGVTQTPKHLITATGQRVTLRCSPRSGDLSVYWYQQSLDQGLQFLIQYYNGEERAKGNILERFSAQQFPDLHSELNLSSLELGDSALYFCASSVGRVGNTIYFGEGSWLTVV.

The CDR3 DNA follows: TGCAGTGGTAGGTACACTGAAGCTTTCTTT. It specifies CSGRYTEAFF. This chain connects TRBV20-1 to TRBJ1-1; unclear D gene. Germline CDR1 and CDR2: DFQATT and SNEGSKA (reference sequence). V shed 7 bases and J shed 3 bases, with 6 bases lying between them. This CDR3 region has 10 residues.

The rearrangement links TRBV15 to TRBJ1-1, with D possibly TRBD1 on 6 matching bases. Germline V CDR1 and CDR2: LNHNV, YYDKDF (reference sequence). Trimming removed 6 bases at V and 0 bases at J, with 8 bases between. This CDR3 is 13 amino acids long. The CDR3 region has the DNA TGTGCCACCAGGCAGGGGTTGAACACTGAAGCTTTCTTT. Protein product: CATRQGLNTEAFF.

Of note for this clone: Other DNA sequences within the sample encode an identical CDR3. The gene calls are TRBV5-1 and TRBJ2-7; D is unresolved. V lost 0 bases to trimming and J lost 6 bases, with 4 bases between them. Germline-derived CDR1 and CDR2 are SGHRS and YFSETQ. The CDR3 consists of 11 residues. This CDR3 reads CASSLAGEQYF. The DNA for the CDR3 is TGCGCCAGCAGCTTGGCTGGCGAGCAGTACTTC.

This sequence joins TRBV5-4 and TRBJ2-3, with D perhaps matching TRBD2 (6 bases). The germline CDR1 and CDR2 sequences are SGHNT and YYREEE (reference sequence). The length of the CDR3 is 15 residues. Trimming removed 2 bases from V and 0 bases from J, with 10 bases in between. This CDR3 reads CASSLFSGSTDTQYF. CDR3 coding DNA: TGTGCCAGCAGCTTATTTAGCGGAAGCACAGATACGCAGTATTTT.

The V gene is TRBV6-1, the J gene TRBJ2-2; 11 bases are a match to TRBD2. V lost 0 bases to trimming and J lost 5 bases; unmatched junction nucleotides: 11. Germline assignment: CDR1 MNHNS and CDR2 SASEGT. The CDR3 length is 19 residues. The CDR3 bases are TGTGCCAGCAGTGAAGCTAGCGGGAGGGCCCTCAGGTGGACCGGGGAGCTGTTTTTT. Encoded protein: CASSEASGRALRWTGELFF.

The chain links TRBV5-1 to TRBJ2-7; 14 nucleotides agree with TRBD2. From germline, CDR1 is SGHRS and CDR2 YFSETQ. The CDR3 has 14 residues. Germline trimming cut 4 bases from V and 6 bases from J; bases unmatched to any gene: 3. This CDR3 is CASSDGLAGGEQYF. DNA for the CDR3: TGCGCCAGCAGCGATGGACTAGCGGGAGGCGAGCAGTACTTC.

The chain employs TRBV7-9 and TRBJ1-2; the D is unclear. The germline CDR1 and CDR2 sequences are SEHNR and FQNEAQ (reference sequence). This CDR3 region has 14 residues. V shed 2 bases and J shed 5 bases, with 12 bases lying between them. CDR3: CASSLSGVLYGYTF. CDR3 nucleotides: TGTGCCAGCAGCTTAAGCGGGGTTTTATATGGCTACACCTTC.

This clone was detected only once. V and J are TRBV5-6 and TRBJ2-7; weak D call: TRBD2 (6 bases). The CDR3 is made up of 14 amino acids. The V gene's germline CDR1 is SGHDT and CDR2 YYEEEE. V was clipped by 7 bases and J by 5 bases, with 19 bases between them. In DNA form, the CDR3 reads TGTGCCAGCGGGGGGTCGGAAGGGTCGGACGAGCAGTACTTC. This sequence encodes CASGGSEGSDEQYF.

This rearrangement joins TRBV9 to TRBJ2-3; D ambiguous. Trimming removed 0 bases at V and 4 bases at J, with 12 bases between. The germline CDR1 and CDR2 sequences are SGDLS and YYNGEE. The length of the CDR3 is 15 residues. The CDR3 DNA reads TGTGCCAGCAGCGTAGATGTGAGACTCTCAGATACGCAGTATTTT. This codes for CASSVDVRLSDTQYF.

V gene TRBV4-1 combines with J gene TRBJ2-1; no definite D call. Per the germline V gene, CDR1 is MGHRA and CDR2 is YSYEKL. The V and J ends lost 4 bases and 0 bases respectively, with 7 bases between them. This CDR3 spans 14 amino acids. The CDR3 reads CASSPASSYNEQFF. In DNA form, the CDR3 reads TGCGCCAGCAGCCCAGCGAGCTCCTACAATGAGCAGTTCTTC.

This chain connects TRBV27 to TRBJ2-6; D uncertain. Germline loops: CDR1 MNHEY, CDR2 SMNVEV (reference sequence). V lost 4 bases to trimming and J lost 0 bases, with 10 bases between them. This CDR3 comprises 16 residues. The CDR3 here is CASSSVSSSGANVLTF. In nucleotides, the CDR3 is TGTGCCAGCAGTTCTGTCAGTAGCTCTGGGGCCAACGTCCTGACTTTC. The whole variable domain, remainder taken from reference TRBV27 and TRBJ2-6, is EAQVTQNPRYLITVTGKKLTVTCSQNMNHEYMSWYRQDPGLGLRQIYYSMNVEVTDKGDVPEGYKVSRKEKRNFPLILESPSPNQTSLYFCASSSVSSSGANVLTFGAGSRLTVL.

The chain is built from TRBV6-1 and TRBJ2-2; D is uncertain. CDR1 MNHNS and CDR2 SASEGT come from the germline V gene. Trimming cost V 10 bases and J 4 bases, with 7 bases left between them. The CDR3 is made up of 11 amino acids. CDR3 residues: CATQITGELFF. CDR3 sequence (DNA): TGTGCCACCCAGATCACCGGGGAGCTGTTTTTT.

V and J are TRBV19 and TRBJ1-2, with 7 bases fitting TRBD1. The germline gives CDR1 LNHDA, CDR2 SQIVND (reference sequence). The CDR3 covers 15 residues. Trimming at V came to 2 bases and at J to 4 bases, leaving 7 bases not matched to a gene. In DNA form, the CDR3 reads TGTGCCAGTAGTATAACAGGGGCGACAACCTATGGCTACACCTTC. Its translation: CASSITGATTYGYTF.

The count of this clone is one. The chain carries TRBV7-9 and TRBJ2-3, with 11 bases identical to TRBD2. V trimming: 5 bases; J trimming: 4 bases; junction bases outside the gene matches: 8. Germline values: CDR1 SEHNR, CDR2 FQNEAQ (reference sequence). The CDR3 has 16 amino acids. In nucleotides, the CDR3 is TGTGCCAGCAGCAACTCGTTAGCGGGAGGGTCAGATACGCAGTATTTT. Its protein product is CASSNSLAGGSDTQYF.

The rearrangement uses TRBV7-8 and TRBJ1-2; possibly TRBD1 for D (6 bases). The CDR3 loop spans 13 amino acids. Germline lookup yields CDR1 SGHVS and CDR2 FQNEAQ. Trimming cost V 5 bases and J 4 bases, with 11 bases left between them. The CDR3 region is CASSRDTSYGYTF. The CDR3 nucleotides read TGTGCCAGCAGCCGGGACACTTCCTATGGCTACACCTTC. Drawing the rest from reference TRBV7-8 and TRBJ1-2, the complete variable domain is GAGVSQSPRYKVAKRGQDVALRCDPISGHVSLFWYQQALGQGPEFLTYFQNEAQLDKSGLPSDRFFAERPEGSVSTLKIQRTQQEDSAVYLCASSRDTSYGYTFGSGTRLTVV.

The V call is TRBV9, the J call TRBJ2-1; the D is unclear. This CDR3 is built from 12 residues. Between the trimmed V and J ends, which lost 4 bases and 8 bases, there was a span of 10 bases. The germline V gene has CDR1 SGDLS and CDR2 YYNGEE. The CDR3 DNA reads TGTGCCAGCAGCTCCCGTACCGATGAGCAGTTCTTC. This sequence encodes CASSSRTDEQFF.